This TCR beta chain was captured by sequencing in a study of T cells after yellow fever vaccination. General study findings and limits: The CD4 compartment and the CD8 compartment contained a small share of clonotypes in common. At around 96% for CD4 and approximately 88% for CD8, most primary-vaccination clones showed up again after the booster. The secondary response was weaker, and its peak arrived faster, on day 5 versus 15.

TCRdb reprocessed the 5' RACE reads with MiXCR, giving one entry per CDR3 protein. The repertoire holds some 240,000 distinct CDR3 sequences, with about 5.2% as singletons. Unmatched junction bases numbered 7, after V lost 2 bases and J lost 3 bases. This CDR3 has 16 residues. Per germline, CDR1 WSHSY and CDR2 SAAADI. The table lists this clonotype with a few counts. Its specificity is not known. The sequence was collected from a man aged 18 to 35 who received the YFV17D yellow fever vaccine. This specimen was CD4+ T cells sorted from PBMCs, taken on the day of the yellow fever booster vaccination. The V call is TRBV10-2, the J call TRBJ2-7, with 10 bases matching TRBD2. CDR3 sequence: CASSERLAGVLYEQYF. In nucleotides, the CDR3 is TGCGCCAGCAGTGAGCGGCTAGCGGGGGTTCTCTACGAGCAGTACTTC.